The 29 T cell receptor beta chains presented below share a single source sample, sequenced in a study of blood T cell repertoires in COVID-19. This table comes from immunoSEQ multiplex PCR, and its TCRdb copy is limited to in-frame clones, with some not included. In the table there are more than 250,000 clones, around 83% of which are singletons. The specimen was PBMCs or T cells enriched from blood (not recorded which). The receptors derive from a man aged 40-49 years who had been exposed to COVID-19.

Concerning this clone: A junction end diverges from the germline sequence, so it may reflect a read error. The J gene is TRBJ2-7, the V gene TRBV30; 8 nucleotides align to TRBD2. The CDR3 has 12 amino acids. Germline-derived CDR1 and CDR2 are GTSNPN and SVGIG (reference sequence). In DNA form, the CDR3 reads TGTGCCTGGAGTGCTAGCGGGTACGGGCAGTACTTC. The encoded protein is CAWSASGYGQYF.

The chain combines TRBV19 with TRBJ1-2, with D possibly being TRBD1 (5 bases). This CDR3 spans 14 amino acids. In germline, CDR1 is LNHDA, CDR2 SQIVND (reference sequence). The V gene lost 3 bases and the J gene lost 8 bases, with 16 bases spanning the gap. CDR3 in DNA: TGTGCCAGTAGTATTGGCGCAGGGCTATCGGGCTACACCTTC. This gives the protein CASSIGAGLSGYTF.

The rearrangement uses TRBV5-1 and TRBJ1-4; 9 bases fit TRBD1. V shed 3 bases and J 10 bases; nucleotides not matched to a gene: 10. Germline V gene data show CDR1 as SGHRS and CDR2 as YFSETQ. CDR3 size: 15 residues. CDR3 in amino acids: CASSSGDRDVGKLFF. The DNA for the CDR3 is TGCGCCAGCAGCTCGGGGGACAGGGACGTTGGAAAACTGTTTTTT. Full variable domain (missing parts from reference TRBV5-1 and TRBJ1-4): KAGVTQTPRYLIKTRGQQVTLSCSPISGHRSVSWYQQTPGQGLQFLFEYFSETQRNKGNFPGRFSGRQFSNSRSEMNVSTLELGDSALYLCASSSGDRDVGKLFFGSGTQLSVL.

The genes are TRBV7-3 and TRBJ2-3; TRBD2 aligns across 9 bases. Germline CDR1 and CDR2: SGHTA and FQGTGA. CDR3 length: 16 residues. V was pared by 1 base and J by 0 bases, with 2 bases of the junction left unmatched. CDR3 DNA: TGTGCCAGCAGCTTAATGGCGGGAGGGAGCACAGATACGCAGTATTTT. It translates to CASSLMAGGSTDTQYF.

The chain combines TRBV6-5 with TRBJ1-1; 9 positions agree with TRBD1. Germline CDR1 MNHEY, CDR2 SVGAGI. With 0 bases clipped from V and 12 bases from J, the junction kept 5 bases outside the gene matches. This CDR3 region has 13 residues. This CDR3 is CASSYSGQGMTFF. The CDR3 nucleotides are TGTGCCAGCAGTTACTCGGGACAGGGTATGACTTTCTTT.

This chain connects TRBV2 to TRBJ1-1, with a tentative D call TRBD1 (6 bases). V lost 5 bases, J lost 1 base, and 14 bases lay in between. Germline lookup yields CDR1 SNHLY and CDR2 FYNNEI. The CDR3 runs 15 residues. The CDR3 DNA reads TGTGCCAGCAGTATACCCGGGACACAGAACACTGAAGCTTTCTTT. Translation: CASSIPGTQNTEAFF.

A single count supports this clone. J is TRBJ2-1 and V is TRBV19; 10 nucleotides match TRBD2. The CDR3 is made up of 19 amino acids. Germline assignment: CDR1 LNHDA and CDR2 SQIVND (reference sequence). The junction had 15 bases not matched to a gene; V was cut back by 0 bases and J by 7 bases. CDR3 sequence (DNA): TGTGCCAGTAGTATAGATATCGGTTTGAGCGGGAGGGCCTTTAATGAGCAGTTCTTC. Its translation: CASSIDIGLSGRAFNEQFF.

V is TRBV10-3 and J is TRBJ2-1, with TRBD2 matching over 13 bases. The CDR3 runs to 13 residues. J gave up 5 bases and V 11 bases, and 3 bases lay outside the gene matches. Germline V gene data show CDR1 as ENHRY and CDR2 as SYGVKD. CDR3: CAVGLAGDNEQFF. The CDR3 region has the DNA TGTGCCGTAGGACTAGCGGGAGACAATGAGCAGTTCTTC.

The chain is built from TRBV5-4 and TRBJ2-3; TRBD2 might be the D (5 bases). CDR3 size: 13 residues. V shed 4 bases and J shed 7 bases, with 13 bases lying between them. In germline, CDR1 is SGHNT, CDR2 YYREEE (reference sequence). The CDR3: CASSPEATYTQYF. The CDR3 DNA is TGTGCCAGCAGCCCGGAGGCCACTTATACGCAGTATTTT.

This chain connects TRBV19 to TRBJ2-7, with no clear D. CDR1 LNHDA and CDR2 SQIVND come from the germline V gene (reference sequence). There are 13 residues in the CDR3. The V and J ends lost 5 bases and 2 bases respectively, with 10 bases between them. CDR3 sequence (DNA): TGTGCCAGTAGTTTTGCAGGCCCCTACGAGCAGTACTTC. Encoded protein: CASSFAGPYEQYF.

This clone was seen only once. This rearrangement joins TRBV3-1 (or the pseudogene TRBV3-2) to TRBJ2-7; 7 nucleotides line up with TRBD2. Germline V gene sequence: CDR1 LGHDT, CDR2 YNNKEL (reference sequence). The CDR3 length is 11 residues. Germline trimming cut 0 bases from V and 10 bases from J; bases unmatched to any gene: 0. This CDR3 reads CASSQETSQYF. CDR3 coding DNA: TGTGCCAGCAGCCAAGAGACTAGCCAGTACTTC.

The genes are TRBV30 and TRBJ2-7, with TRBD1 matching over 7 bases. CDR3 length: 15 residues. V shed 5 bases, J shed 4 bases, and the junction held 14 bases outside the gene matches. The germline V gene encodes CDR1 GTSNPN and CDR2 SVGIG (reference sequence). The DNA of the CDR3 is TGTGCCTGGCAAAAGAAACAGGGGATCGGGTACGAGCAGTACTTC. Translating gives CAWQKKQGIGYEQYF.

This clone was recorded once. This chain joins TRBV19 and TRBJ1-2; possible D gene TRBD1, 5 bases. The CDR3 runs 16 residues. Trimming pared 5 bases from V and 8 bases from J, leaving 24 bases between. Germline V gives CDR1 LNHDA, CDR2 SQIVND (reference sequence). The CDR3 DNA is TGTGCCAGTAGTCTCCACCCGCAGGGATTACAAGGAGGCTACACCTTC. Translating it yields CASSLHPQGLQGGYTF.

The chain couples TRBV14 to TRBJ2-1; 7 nucleotides match TRBD2. The CDR3 is 15 amino acids. The V and J ends lost 0 bases and 8 bases, in that order; junction bases with no gene match: 7. CDR1 is SGHDN and CDR2 is FVKESK in the germline V gene. The CDR3 loop reads CASSQDRTRSDEQFF. In DNA, the CDR3 is TGTGCCAGCAGCCAAGATAGGACTAGATCCGATGAGCAGTTCTTC.

V gene TRBV25-1 combines with J gene TRBJ2-7, with 7 bases that match TRBD2. CDR1 and CDR2 (germline): MGHDK, SYGVNS. J gave up 7 bases and V 8 bases, and 5 bases lay outside the gene matches. The CDR3 is 11 amino acids. The CDR3 loop is CASGGGMEQYF. The CDR3 DNA reads as TGTGCCAGCGGGGGAGGGATGGAGCAGTACTTC.

The chain recombines TRBV19 with TRBJ1-5, with D perhaps TRBD1 (5 bases). Germline assignment: CDR1 LNHDA and CDR2 SQIVND (reference sequence). CDR3 length: 13 residues. Between the trimmed V and J ends, which lost 9 bases and 0 bases, there was a span of 9 bases. CDR3 amino acids: CASRENSNQPQHF. CDR3 coding DNA: TGTGCCAGCAGGGAAAATAGCAATCAGCCCCAGCATTTT.

DNA of the CDR3: TGTGCCAGTAGTATGGGGACAGCTTCTTCCTACGAGCAGTACTTC. This encodes CASSMGTASSYEQYF. This chain connects TRBV19 to TRBJ2-7; the match to TRBD1 covers 7 bases. Germline CDR1 and CDR2: LNHDA and SQIVND (reference sequence). V shed 3 bases, J shed 1 base, and the junction held 6 bases outside the gene matches. This CDR3 has 15 residues.

The chain recombines TRBV19 with TRBJ2-5; 7 nucleotides line up with TRBD2. The CDR3 extends over 14 amino acids. Germline CDR1 LNHDA, CDR2 SQIVND (reference sequence). V shed 4 bases and J 3 bases; nucleotides not matched to a gene: 5. CDR3 protein: CASSKLGLEETQYF. The CDR3, as DNA: TGTGCCAGTAGTAAACTTGGACTAGAAGAGACCCAGTACTTC.

V and J are TRBV27 and TRBJ1-1, with TRBD1 matching over 9 bases. The V gene's germline CDR1 is MNHEY and CDR2 SMNVEV (reference sequence). The CDR3 extends over 14 amino acids. With V trimmed by 6 bases and J by 5 bases, 7 bases remained unmatched. CDR3 sequence reads: CASRPQGASTEAFF. The CDR3 DNA is TGTGCCAGCAGGCCACAGGGGGCAAGTACTGAAGCTTTCTTT.

This clone was counted once. The J gene is TRBJ1-5, the V gene TRBV6-1; 10 nucleotides line up with TRBD1. CDR3 length: 16 amino acids. V dropped 0 bases and J dropped 2; count of bases not matched to a gene: 1. The germline gives CDR1 MNHNS, CDR2 SASEGT. CDR3 in amino acids: CASSEAGQGRNQPQHF. As DNA, the CDR3 is TGTGCCAGCAGTGAAGCGGGACAGGGGCGCAATCAGCCCCAGCATTTT.

The chain uses TRBV29-1 and TRBJ2-1, with 8 bases that match TRBD2. Germline assignment: CDR1 SQVTM and CDR2 ANQGSEA. V was pared by 6 bases and J by 0 bases, with 10 bases of the junction left unmatched. The CDR3 is 16 amino acids. DNA of the CDR3: TGCAGCGTAAGGGTCCAGAGCGGGAGCTCCTACAATGAGCAGTTCTTC. It is translated as CSVRVQSGSSYNEQFF.

V gene TRBV27 combines with J gene TRBJ1-4, with 9 bases matching TRBD1. The length of the CDR3 is 17 residues. V trimming: 3 bases; J trimming: 7 bases; junction bases outside the gene matches: 12. Germline V gene sequence: CDR1 MNHEY, CDR2 SMNVEV (reference sequence). The DNA for the CDR3 is TGTGCCAGCAGTTTCTTGGACAGGGGATTTGTGGCTGAAAAACTGTTTTTT. This encodes CASSFLDRGFVAEKLFF.

The V and J genes are TRBV4-1 and TRBJ2-1; TRBD2 matches 8 bases. Germline CDR1 is MGHRA and CDR2 is YSYEKL. This CDR3 is 14 amino acids long. The trim removed 4 bases at V and 9 bases at J, leaving 8 bases unmatched. The CDR3 region is CASSPGLGVGEQFF. The CDR3 DNA reads TGCGCCAGCAGCCCGGGACTAGGGGTAGGTGAGCAGTTCTTC.

The rearrangement links TRBV11-2 to TRBJ2-7, with a tentative D call TRBD2 (5 bases). The CDR3 is 12 residues long. The V gene lost 2 bases and the J gene lost 7 bases, with 9 bases spanning the gap. The germline V gene has CDR1 SGHAT and CDR2 FQNNGV. CDR3 bases: TGTGCCAGCAGCTTATACGGGGAGGAGCAGTACTTC. It translates to CASSLYGEEQYF.

This rearrangement joins TRBV7-6 to TRBJ2-2, with D possibly being TRBD2 (5 bases). Trimming took 1 base from V and 4 from J, leaving 7 bases between them. Germline CDR1 SGHVS, CDR2 FNYEAQ. The CDR3 runs 14 residues. This CDR3 is CASSLGGLTGELFF. The CDR3 DNA reads as TGTGCCAGCAGCTTAGGTGGACTCACCGGGGAGCTGTTTTTT.

In this sample, this clone turned up once. This rearrangement joins TRBV12-3 or TRBV12-4 to TRBJ2-2; D is undetermined. This CDR3 spans 12 amino acids. V was trimmed by 9 bases and J by 4 bases, leaving 9 bases between them. The DNA of the CDR3 is TGTGCCAGTGTTTCCCTCACCGGGGAGCTGTTTTTT. Translating it yields CASVSLTGELFF.

The chain employs TRBV7-9 and TRBJ2-5; tentatively, D is TRBD2 (6 bases). Germline assignment: CDR1 SEHNR and CDR2 FQNEAQ (reference sequence). V lost 3 bases to trimming and J lost 4 bases, with 9 bases between them. This CDR3 is built from 13 residues. Written as DNA, the CDR3 is TGTGCCAGCAGCTTTGCGGGGTCAGAGACCCAGTACTTC. Encoded protein: CASSFAGSETQYF.

The CDR3: CASSSSGLQETQYF. DNA of the CDR3: TGTGCCAGCAGCAGTAGCGGTCTTCAAGAGACCCAGTACTTC. J is TRBJ2-5 and V is TRBV7-2; TRBD2 is a possible D gene (6 bases). The V gene's germline CDR1 is SGHTA and CDR2 FQGNSA. V was cut by 5 bases and J by 2 bases, with 12 bases left in between. There are 14 residues in the CDR3.

The rearrangement links TRBV4-2 to TRBJ2-1; 7 nucleotides match TRBD2. V lost 0 bases, J lost 4 bases, and 3 bases stayed unmatched. Germline loops: CDR1 LGHNA, CDR2 YNFKEQ. This CDR3 comprises 15 residues. The CDR3, as DNA: TGTGCCAGCAGCCAAGAACTAGCGAGTTACAATGAGCAGTTCTTC. Its protein product is CASSQELASYNEQFF.